Here is one T cell receptor (beta chain) with its context. Sequencing used immunoSEQ multiplex PCR; TCRdb keeps in-frame clones, though not all of them. Counted here are tens of thousands of clones, about four fifths occurring once; the ten biggest clones make up roughly 6.7%. Seattle-derived patients entered the study during active infection and were followed longitudinally. The data were taken from a study of blood T cell repertoires in COVID-19. Whole-study context: PBMCs, B-cell-depleted T cells, or T cells provided the cDNA or gDNA that made up the material.

The V end lost 1 base, the J end lost 8 bases, and 11 bases lay between the germline ends. Germline values: CDR1 SGHTA, CDR2 FQGNSA. This CDR3 spans 13 amino acids. Sequencing was performed on peripheral blood. The receptor comes from a man between 65 and 80 years old with COVID-19, enrolled during active disease. The chain has TRBV7-2 and TRBJ1-2; unclear D gene. The CDR3 DNA sequence: TGTGCCAGCAGCTTAGGGATCCGAGGGGGCTACACCTTC. It yields the protein CASSLGIRGGYTF.